The next 26 T cell receptor beta chains were all read from a single sample in a study of blood T cell repertoires in COVID-19. The table came from immunoSEQ multiplex PCR; TCRdb's copy has only in-frame clones and leaves some out. Among more than 350,000 clones listed, 89% were seen once. Source material: peripheral blood. Every receptor here comes from a woman aged 25 to 39 with COVID-19, enrolled during active disease.

V usage is TRBV5-1 and J usage is TRBJ2-5; D unclear. CDR3 length: 12 amino acids. The germline gives CDR1 SGHRS, CDR2 YFSETQ. Deletions cut 0 bases from V and 3 bases from J, with 3 bases between. The CDR3, as DNA: TGCGCCAGCAGCTTGGTTAAAGAGACCCAGTACTTC. It specifies CASSLVKETQYF.

The chain has TRBV5-6 and TRBJ1-2; D is uncertain. Trimming shortened V by 0 bases and J by 4 bases, and 7 bases separated the two germline ends. The V gene's germline CDR1 is SGHDT and CDR2 YYEEEE. The CDR3 totals 13 residues. As DNA, the CDR3 is TGTGCCAGCAGCTTGGTACAGAGCTATGGCTACACCTTC. Encoded protein: CASSLVQSYGYTF.

The DNA of the CDR3 is TGTGCCAGCAGCCTGATAGGCGACCTTTCGGGGTCTGGAAACACCATATATTTT. It codes for CASSLIGDLSGSGNTIYF. The chain uses TRBV6-4 and TRBJ1-3; D gene ambiguous. The CDR3 has 18 residues. Germline values: CDR1 MRHNA, CDR2 SNTAGT. The V and J ends lost 6 bases and 1 base respectively, with 22 bases between them.

CDR3 residues: CASSQLNTGELFF. CDR3 in DNA: TGTGCCAGCTCACAACTGAACACCGGGGAGCTGTTTTTT. The chain joins TRBV18 to TRBJ2-2; D is uncertain. Germline V gene sequence: CDR1 KGHSH, CDR2 LQKENI. The germline V and J ends were trimmed by 4 bases and 1 base, with 4 bases remaining between them. The CDR3 runs to 13 residues.

CDR3 protein: CASSPGTGRNTEAFF. The CDR3 region has the DNA TGTGCCAGCAGCCCTGGGACAGGGCGGAACACTGAAGCTTTCTTT. The chain combines TRBV5-4 with TRBJ1-1, with 9 bases identical to TRBD1. The CDR3 consists of 15 residues. Germline CDR1 is SGHNT and CDR2 is YYREEE (reference sequence). Trimming at V came to 4 bases and at J to 1 base, leaving 5 bases not matched to a gene.

CDR3 in DNA: TGTGCCAGCAGCTTAGATCTAAGACATAATGAAAAACTGTTTTTT. This translates into CASSLDLRHNEKLFF. The chain is built from TRBV11-2 and TRBJ1-4; D gene unclear. Trimming pared 0 bases from V and 4 bases from J, leaving 9 bases between. This CDR3 has 15 amino acids. Germline V CDR1 and CDR2: SGHAT, FQNNGV.

The V call is TRBV19, the J call TRBJ1-5; possibly TRBD1 for D (5 bases). Per germline, CDR1 LNHDA and CDR2 SQIVND (reference sequence). This CDR3 has 16 residues. V lost 1 base, J lost 0 bases, and 10 bases lay in between. The CDR3 here is CASSIVAGLSNQPQHF. DNA of the CDR3: TGTGCCAGTAGTATAGTCGCGGGACTTAGCAATCAGCCCCAGCATTTT.

V gene TRBV12-3 or TRBV12-4 combines with J gene TRBJ1-4; weak D call: TRBD1 (5 bases). Trimming removed 4 bases at V and 4 bases at J, with 7 bases between. The CDR3 consists of 13 residues. The CDR3 nucleotides are TGTGCCAGCAGTTGGGGCGATAATGAAAAACTGTTTTTT. Amino acid sequence: CASSWGDNEKLFF.

DNA for the CDR3: TGTGCCAGCACTCAACCCTCCGGGGGGGCCAGGAATGAAAAACTGTTTTTT. Protein sequence: CASTQPSGGARNEKLFF. V and J are TRBV6-9 and TRBJ1-4, with D maybe TRBD1 (6 bases). V was shortened by 7 bases and J by 5 bases, with 23 bases between the two germline ends. Looked up from germline, CDR1 is MNHGY and CDR2 is SVAAGI. This CDR3 is 17 amino acids long.

V is TRBV5-4 and J is TRBJ1-6; 10 bases fit TRBD1. V lost 4 bases and J lost 4; bases outside the gene matches: 8. This CDR3 is 17 amino acids long. The germline V gene has CDR1 SGHNT and CDR2 YYREEE (reference sequence). The CDR3 here is CASSPYGTGEYNSPLHF. The CDR3 DNA follows: TGTGCCAGCAGCCCCTACGGGACAGGGGAGTATAATTCACCCCTCCACTTT.

The DNA of the CDR3 is TGTGCCAGCAGCCCGCGTAGGGGTGGAGAGGATACGCAGTATTTT. This codes for CASSPRRGGEDTQYF. This chain links TRBV7-6 with TRBJ2-3; D may be TRBD1 (5 bases). V lost 5 bases to trimming and J lost 6 bases, with 18 bases between them. Germline V lookup: CDR1 SGHVS, CDR2 FNYEAQ. This CDR3 is 15 amino acids long.

The chain combines TRBV28 with TRBJ1-2; D uncertain. The CDR3 sequence is 17 residues long. Germline CDR1 reads MDHEN; CDR2 reads SYDVKM. V was shortened by 4 bases and J by 6 bases, with 24 bases between the two germline ends. In DNA form, the CDR3 reads TGTGCCAGCAGTTCCCAATGGGCGGGGAGGGAAGAGGATGGCTACACCTTC. Encoded protein: CASSSQWAGREEDGYTF.

The chain links TRBV7-6 to TRBJ1-1; no firm D call. The CDR3 is 15 residues long. V lost 3 bases and J lost 1, with 12 bases in between. Germline assignment: CDR1 SGHVS and CDR2 FNYEAQ. The CDR3 sequence is CASSLGWGANTEAFF. The CDR3 nucleotides read TGTGCCAGCAGCTTGGGCTGGGGAGCGAACACTGAAGCTTTCTTT.

This clone was observed a few times. This chain joins TRBV11-3 and TRBJ2-7; TRBD2 aligns across 10 bases. Germline V lookup: CDR1 SGHNT, CDR2 YENEEA. After removal of 2 bases from V and 7 bases from J, the junction contained 11 bases not matched to a gene. The CDR3 is 16 amino acids. The CDR3 protein is CASSLQSASGSEEQYV. CDR3 sequence (DNA): TGTGCCAGCAGCTTACAATCGGCTAGCGGGAGTGAAGAGCAGTACGTC.

This chain uses TRBV7-9 with TRBJ2-5; 8 positions agree with TRBD2. Germline trimming cut 2 bases from V and 5 bases from J; bases unmatched to any gene: 10. Germline values: CDR1 SEHNR, CDR2 FQNEAQ (reference sequence). The CDR3 totals 16 residues. CDR3 sequence: CASSLTREGFYETQYF. CDR3 nucleotide sequence: TGTGCCAGCAGCTTAACTCGGGAGGGGTTTTATGAGACCCAGTACTTC.

V is TRBV10-3 and J is TRBJ1-2, with D possibly being TRBD1 (5 bases). The CDR3 extends over 14 amino acids. V was pared by 7 bases and J by 1 base, with 13 bases between. Germline CDR1 is ENHRY and CDR2 is SYGVKD. The CDR3, as DNA: TGTGCCATCACCCCACAGGAGAATAACTATGGCTACACCTTC. Protein sequence: CAITPQENNYGYTF.

V usage is TRBV2 and J usage is TRBJ2-1; maybe TRBD1 (6 bases). Trimming cost V 1 base and J 3 bases, with 7 bases left between them. The CDR3 loop spans 14 amino acids. In germline, CDR1 is SNHLY, CDR2 FYNNEI. CDR3 in DNA: TGTGCCAGCAGTGAAGGGACAGTCTACAATGAGCAGTTCTTC. It encodes CASSEGTVYNEQFF.

The chain combines TRBV11-2 with TRBJ2-2; D not certain. V dropped 5 bases and J dropped 1 base, with 8 bases sitting between them. This CDR3 region has 14 residues. Germline V gives CDR1 SGHAT, CDR2 FQNNGV. The CDR3 DNA reads TGTGCCAGCAGCCAGACAAGGAACACCGGGGAGCTGTTTTTT. Protein: CASSQTRNTGELFF. The entire variable domain, with the rest obtained from reference TRBV11-2 and TRBJ2-2, is as follows: EAGVAQSPRYKIIEKRQSVAFWCNPISGHATLYWYQQILGQGPKLLIQFQNNGVVDDSQLPKDRFSAERLKGVDSTLKIQPAKLEDSAVYLCASSQTRNTGELFFGEGSRLTVL.

This rearrangement joins TRBV25-1 to TRBJ1-4; maybe TRBD1 (6 bases). The V end was cut by 5 bases, the J end by 0 bases, with 13 bases between. Per germline, CDR1 MGHDK and CDR2 SYGVNS. This CDR3 has 16 amino acids. The CDR3 loop is CASSHHKGATNEKLFF. The CDR3 region has the DNA TGTGCCAGCAGTCATCACAAGGGGGCAACTAATGAAAAACTGTTTTTT. Based on the CDR3 plus reference TRBV25-1 and TRBJ1-4, the full variable domain is EADIYQTPRYLVIGTGKKITLECSQTMGHDKMYWYQQDPGMELHLIHYSYGVNSTEKGDLSSESTVSRIRTEHFPLTLESARPSHTSQYLCASSHHKGATNEKLFFGSGTQLSVL.

The DNA for the CDR3 is TGTGCCAGCAGTGGACAGGGTCCGGCTGGGGCCAACGTCCTGACTTTC. Protein product: CASSGQGPAGANVLTF. This rearrangement joins TRBV6-1 to TRBJ2-6, with 7 positions matching TRBD1. After removal of 4 bases from V and 2 bases from J, the junction contained 5 bases not matched to a gene. The germline V gene encodes CDR1 MNHNS and CDR2 SASEGT. This CDR3 comprises 16 residues.

The rearrangement links TRBV19 to TRBJ2-7; weak D call: TRBD1 (5 bases). The CDR3 contains 14 residues. Trimming removed 3 bases at V and 3 bases at J, with 12 bases between. CDR1 and CDR2 (germline): LNHDA, SQIVND (reference sequence). Here the CDR3 reads CASSILPGRYEQYF. The CDR3 DNA reads TGTGCCAGTAGTATCCTCCCAGGGCGCTACGAGCAGTACTTC.

The genes are TRBV3-1 (or the pseudogene TRBV3-2) and TRBJ1-2, with 7 bases lining up with TRBD1. Germline-derived CDR1 and CDR2 are LGHDT and YNNKEL (reference sequence). Losses at the gene ends were 4 bases for V and 0 bases for J; bases not matched to a gene: 5. The CDR3 spans 15 residues. For the CDR3, the DNA is TGTGCCAGCAGCCCTCGGACAGGTCCTAACTATGGCTACACCTTC. It yields the protein CASSPRTGPNYGYTF.

The V gene is TRBV28, the J gene TRBJ1-4; D is ambiguous. The V end lost 6 bases, the J end lost 4 bases, and 12 bases lay between the germline ends. Germline lookup yields CDR1 MDHEN and CDR2 SYDVKM. This CDR3 comprises 14 residues. DNA of the CDR3: TGTGCCAGCAGCCGCCGAGGGTATAATGAAAAACTGTTTTTT. Translating it yields CASSRRGYNEKLFF.

This sequence joins TRBV4-1 and TRBJ1-1; 8 nucleotides agree with TRBD1. J was trimmed by 3 bases and V by 4 bases; bases with no gene match: 10. CDR1 is MGHRA, CDR2 YSYEKL, per germline. CDR3 length: 16 residues. DNA for the CDR3: TGCGCCAGCAGCCCGCGGACAGGGAGGGGAGACACTGAAGCTTTCTTT. Translation: CASSPRTGRGDTEAFF.

This chain joins TRBV9 and TRBJ2-5, with a tentative D call TRBD1 (6 bases). The CDR3 sequence is 16 residues long. Deletions cut 0 bases from V and 2 bases from J, with 14 bases between. Germline V gene sequence: CDR1 SGDLS, CDR2 YYNGEE. CDR3 in DNA: TGTGCCAGCAGCGTAGGGTCGGGACACACTCAAGAGACCCAGTACTTC. Its protein product is CASSVGSGHTQETQYF.

The chain uses TRBV4-1 and TRBJ2-1; 9 positions agree with TRBD2. The CDR3 sequence is 16 residues long. The germline CDR1 and CDR2 sequences are MGHRA and YSYEKL. V shed 2 bases, J shed 9 bases, and the junction held 11 bases outside the gene matches. The CDR3 protein is CASSQYGASGTGEQFF. The CDR3 DNA sequence: TGCGCCAGCAGCCAATATGGGGCTAGCGGGACGGGTGAGCAGTTCTTC.